One and the same sample provided the 19 T cell receptor beta chains below, sequenced in a study of T-cell memory formation after mild COVID-19. Each CDR3 protein is one row after TCRdb ran MiXCR on the 5' RACE reads. The profile shows around 82,000 distinct CDR3 sequences, 9.5% to 15% of them singletons. Material: PBMCs or a T cell subset sorted from them (not recorded which). These receptors came from a man younger than 35 who had mild COVID-19 (a few samples of this study predate the infection). Cell type and time point are not known.

V is TRBV5-6 and J is TRBJ1-2; no firm D call. CDR3 length equals 16 residues. Germline V CDR1 and CDR2: SGHDT, YYEEEE. Trimming shortened V by 0 bases and J by 8 bases, and 20 bases separated the two germline ends. The CDR3 DNA reads as TGTGCCAGCAGCTTGGCCATCGCGGATCTCCTTAGGGGCTACACCTTC. Encoded protein: CASSLAIADLLRGYTF. The whole variable domain, remainder taken from reference TRBV5-6 and TRBJ1-2, is DAGVTQSPTHLIKTRGQQVTLRCSPKSGHDTVSWYQQALGQGPQFIFQYYEEEERQRGNFPDRFSGHQFPNYSSELNVNALLLGDSALYLCASSLAIADLLRGYTFGSGTRLTVV.

The chain joins TRBV7-9 to TRBJ1-2; tentatively, D is TRBD1 (5 bases). The V gene lost 5 bases and the J gene lost 4 bases, with 14 bases spanning the gap. Germline CDR1 and CDR2: SEHNR and FQNEAQ (reference sequence). CDR3 size: 14 residues. CDR3: CASSPPLGGYGYTF. Written as DNA, the CDR3 is TGTGCCAGCAGCCCCCCTCTGGGGGGCTATGGCTACACCTTC.

The chain couples TRBV11-2 to TRBJ2-2; possible D gene TRBD2, 5 bases. The CDR3 is 15 amino acids. CDR1 is SGHAT, CDR2 FQNNGV, per germline. The germline V and J ends were trimmed by 5 bases and 7 bases, with 17 bases remaining between them. The CDR3 sequence: CASSPPYPAGGELFF. For the CDR3, the DNA is TGTGCCAGCAGCCCCCCATATCCGGCGGGCGGGGAGCTGTTTTTT.

The rearrangement uses TRBV20-1 and TRBJ1-5, with a tentative D call TRBD1 (5 bases). The CDR3 is 14 residues long. Trimming left V 0 bases short and J 4 bases short, with 10 bases between. CDR1 and CDR2 (germline): DFQATT, SNEGSKA (reference sequence). The chain's CDR3 is CSARDGRENQPQHF. In DNA form, the CDR3 reads TGCAGTGCTAGAGATGGCAGGGAGAATCAGCCCCAGCATTTT.

The sample holds a few counts of this clonotype. V and J are TRBV4-3 and TRBJ1-2; D gene unclear. V lost 0 bases and J 11 bases, leaving 10 bases between the germline ends. The germline CDR1 and CDR2 sequences are LGHNA and YSLEER. This CDR3 contains 12 residues. The CDR3 region has the DNA TGCGCCAGCAGCCAAGATAGGGTGGGGTACACCTTC. It encodes CASSQDRVGYTF.

This chain connects TRBV12-3 or TRBV12-4 to TRBJ2-5, with D tentatively TRBD2 (6 bases). The CDR3 is 12 residues long. Trimming pared 7 bases from V and 4 bases from J, leaving 10 bases between. The CDR3 DNA reads as TGTGCCAGCACTCCAGCGGGAGAGACCCAGTACTTC. Amino acids: CASTPAGETQYF.

This clonotype turned up a few times. This chain links TRBV7-9 with TRBJ2-1; 7 bases are a match to TRBD2. This CDR3 has 18 residues. J lost 3 bases, V lost 4 bases, and 15 bases had no gene match. CDR1 and CDR2 (germline): SEHNR, FQNEAQ (reference sequence). CDR3 region: CASSSPGRLAENYNEQFF. CDR3 bases: TGTGCCAGCAGCTCCCCGGGTAGGCTAGCGGAGAACTACAATGAGCAGTTCTTC.

The gene calls are TRBV4-2 and TRBJ1-1; D gene uncertain. V gave up 1 base and J gave up 11 bases, with 8 bases separating them. Germline V gives CDR1 LGHNA, CDR2 YNFKEQ. This CDR3 contains 11 residues. The CDR3 DNA reads TGTGCCAGCAGCCAAGGGCAAATGGCTTTCTTT. Protein sequence: CASSQGQMAFF.

This clonotype was detected only a few times. DNA of the CDR3: TGCGCCAGCAGCCAGAGGACTAGCGGGGAAATAGAGACCCAGTACTTC. It codes for CASSQRTSGEIETQYF. The chain couples TRBV4-1 to TRBJ2-5; 12 positions agree with TRBD2. The CDR3 is made up of 16 amino acids. Germline CDR1 is MGHRA and CDR2 is YSYEKL. The J segment lost 4 bases and the V segment lost 3 bases, leaving 6 bases of the junction unmatched.

This clonotype has more than one count but fewer than ten. The DNA for the CDR3 is TGCGCCAGCAGGGACAGGTCCGACTACAATGAGCAGTTCTTC. Translating gives CASRDRSDYNEQFF. The V call is TRBV4-1, the J call TRBJ2-1; 7 bases align to TRBD1. The CDR3 consists of 14 residues. Germline V gene sequence: CDR1 MGHRA, CDR2 YSYEKL. With V trimmed by 6 bases and J by 3 bases, 5 bases remained unmatched.

The chain couples TRBV6-5 to TRBJ2-1; D is possibly TRBD2 (7 bases). V lost 4 bases and J lost 8, with 15 bases in between. There are 14 residues in the CDR3. Germline CDR1 and CDR2: MNHEY and SVGAGI. CDR3 nucleotide sequence: TGTGCCAGCAGTTCGTGGGGGGGCAATGATGAGCAGTTCTTC. Amino acid sequence: CASSSWGGNDEQFF.

This clonotype has only a few counts. V is TRBV20-1 and J is TRBJ2-7; D is possibly TRBD1 (6 bases). CDR3 length equals 14 residues. Deletions cut 0 bases from V and 5 bases from J, with 14 bases between. CDR1 and CDR2 from the germline V gene are DFQATT and SNEGSKA (reference sequence). The CDR3 region has the DNA TGCAGTGCTAGAGATCTGGCAGGGGTAGACGAGCAGTACTTC. This codes for CSARDLAGVDEQYF.

This clonotype was detected only once. The chain couples TRBV20-1 to TRBJ2-7, with D perhaps TRBD1 or TRBD2 (5 bases each). The V and J ends lost 7 bases and 2 bases respectively, with 21 bases between them. Germline-derived CDR1 and CDR2 are DFQATT and SNEGSKA (reference sequence). This CDR3 contains 15 residues. The CDR3 spells CSVDGAHLTTYEQYF. CDR3 in DNA: TGCAGTGTAGACGGGGCCCACTTAACTACCTACGAGCAGTACTTC.

The chain employs TRBV12-3 or TRBV12-4 and TRBJ2-2; a possible D gene is TRBD2 (5 bases). The CDR3 length is 16 residues. Trimming left V 4 bases short and J 4 bases short, with 16 bases between. CDR3 amino acids: CASSSPRGGSTGELFF. The DNA of the CDR3 is TGTGCCAGCAGTTCCCCCCGAGGAGGTAGCACCGGGGAGCTGTTTTTT.

This clonotype occurred once. The V call is TRBV7-9, the J call TRBJ2-1, with 8 bases aligning to TRBD2. The CDR3 is made up of 19 amino acids. V lost 4 bases to trimming and J lost 3 bases; unmatched junction nucleotides: 17. Germline CDR1 SEHNR, CDR2 FQNEAQ (reference sequence). CDR3 residues: CASSSRQPAGDWIYNEQFF. Written as DNA, the CDR3 is TGTGCCAGCAGCTCTAGACAGCCAGCGGGGGATTGGATCTACAATGAGCAGTTCTTC.

V usage is TRBV7-9 and J usage is TRBJ1-1; no firm D call. V was shortened by 4 bases and J by 6 bases, with 15 bases between the two germline ends. Germline V CDR1 and CDR2: SEHNR, FQNEAQ (reference sequence). The CDR3 covers 14 residues. CDR3 nucleotides: TGTGCCAGCAGCTCACATTACAGTGGGGCTGAAGCTTTCTTT. This encodes CASSSHYSGAEAFF. The whole variable domain, filled in from reference TRBV7-9 and TRBJ1-1, reads DTGVSQNPRHKITKRGQNVTFRCDPISEHNRLYWYRQTLGQGPEFLTYFQNEAQLEKSRLLSDRFSAERPKGSFSTLEIQRTEQGDSAMYLCASSSHYSGAEAFFGQGTRLTVV.

V usage is TRBV4-1 and J usage is TRBJ2-7; D is perhaps TRBD1 or TRBD2 (5 bases each). The CDR3 length is 13 residues. Germline-derived CDR1 and CDR2 are MGHRA and YSYEKL. Between the trimmed V and J ends, which lost 4 bases and 3 bases, there was a span of 10 bases. CDR3 protein: CASSRDLLYEQYV. CDR3 bases: TGCGCCAGCAGCCGGGACCTTCTCTACGAGCAGTACGTC.

This clonotype was found a few times. J is TRBJ1-1 and V is TRBV6-1, with a possible D match to TRBD1 (6 bases). From germline, CDR1 is MNHNS and CDR2 SASEGT. The length of the CDR3 is 14 residues. With 7 bases removed from V and 1 base from J, the gap between germline ends came to 13 bases. The DNA of the CDR3 is TGTGCCAGCATCTACAGGGTAACGAACACTGAAGCTTTCTTT. Translating it yields CASIYRVTNTEAFF.

This chain connects TRBV3-1 to TRBJ2-7; weak D call: TRBD1 (6 bases). In germline, CDR1 is LGHDT, CDR2 YNNKEL (reference sequence). The V end lost 5 bases, the J end lost 3 bases, and 11 bases lay between the germline ends. The CDR3 has 13 residues. The DNA for the CDR3 is TGTGCCAGCAGCTCCGGGACAAACTACGAGCAGTACGTC. It encodes CASSSGTNYEQYV.